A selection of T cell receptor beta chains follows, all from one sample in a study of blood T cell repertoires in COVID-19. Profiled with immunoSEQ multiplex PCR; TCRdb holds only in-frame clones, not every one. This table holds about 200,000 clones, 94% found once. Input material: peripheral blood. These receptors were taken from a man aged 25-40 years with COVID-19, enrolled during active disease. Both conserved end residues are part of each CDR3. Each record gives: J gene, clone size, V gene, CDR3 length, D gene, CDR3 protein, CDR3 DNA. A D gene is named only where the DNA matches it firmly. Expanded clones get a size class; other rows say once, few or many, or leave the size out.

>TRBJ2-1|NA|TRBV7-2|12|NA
CASSLFRGEQFF
TGTGCCAGCAGCTTATTTAGGGGTGAGCAGTTCTTC
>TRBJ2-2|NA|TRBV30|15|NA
CAWSVGAVDTGELFF
TGTGCCTGGAGTGTAGGGGCGGTTGACACCGGGGAGCTGTTTTTT
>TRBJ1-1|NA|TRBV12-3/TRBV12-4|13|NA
CASSLQGYTEAFF
TGTGCCAGCAGTTTACAGGGGTACACTGAAGCTTTCTTT
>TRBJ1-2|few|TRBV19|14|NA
CASTSLDTRYGYTF
TGTGCCAGTACCTCACTCGACACCAGATATGGCTACACCTTC
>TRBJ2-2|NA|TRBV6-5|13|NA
CASRTAYTGELFF
TGTGCCAGCAGGACAGCGTACACCGGGGAGCTGTTTTTT
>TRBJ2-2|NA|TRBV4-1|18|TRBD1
CASSHTGTGGLNTGELFF
TGCGCCAGCAGCCATACCGGGACAGGGGGTTTGAACACCGGGGAGCTGTTTTTT
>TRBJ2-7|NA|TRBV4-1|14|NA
CASSQRVLNYEQYF
TGCGCCAGCAGCCAACGGGTACTCAACTACGAGCAGTACTTC
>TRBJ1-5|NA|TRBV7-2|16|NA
CASSLVPGPSNQPQHF
TGTGCCAGCAGCTTAGTTCCAGGTCCCAGCAATCAGCCCCAGCATTTT
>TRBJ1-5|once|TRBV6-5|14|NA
CASMARVANQPQHF
TGTGCCAGCATGGCCCGGGTCGCAAATCAGCCCCAGCATTTT
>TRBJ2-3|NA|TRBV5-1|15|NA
CASSLTGTSTDTQYF
TGCGCCAGCAGCTTGACCGGGACTAGCACAGATACGCAGTATTTT
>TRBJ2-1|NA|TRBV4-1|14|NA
CASSPQDTYNEQFF
TGCGCCAGCAGCCCTCAGGACACTTACAATGAGCAGTTCTTC
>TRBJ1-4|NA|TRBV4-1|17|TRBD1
CASSQLHTGGANEKLFF
TGCGCCAGCAGCCAACTCCATACAGGGGGAGCTAATGAAAAACTGTTTTTT
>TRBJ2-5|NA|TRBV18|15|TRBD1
CASSPTTGYQETQYF
TGTGCCAGCTCACCAACGACAGGGTACCAAGAGACCCAGTACTTC
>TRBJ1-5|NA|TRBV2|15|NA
CASSEWGGRAQPQHF
TGTGCCAGCAGTGAGTGGGGCGGTAGAGCTCAGCCCCAGCATTTT
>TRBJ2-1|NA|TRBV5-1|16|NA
CASSLDQGQTYNEQFF
TGCGCCAGCAGCCTTGACCAGGGTCAGACCTACAATGAGCAGTTCTTC
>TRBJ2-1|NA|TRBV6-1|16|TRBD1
CASSEVGTGGYNEQFF
TGTGCCAGCAGTGAAGTAGGGACAGGGGGGTACAATGAGCAGTTCTTC
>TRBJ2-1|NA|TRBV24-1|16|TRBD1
CATSDDGQGLRNEQFF
TGTGCCACCAGTGATGACGGACAGGGGCTGCGAAATGAGCAGTTCTTC
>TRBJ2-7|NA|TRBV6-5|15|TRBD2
CASSKLAGGPYEQYF
TGTGCCAGCAGCAAACTAGCGGGGGGACCCTACGAGCAGTACTTC
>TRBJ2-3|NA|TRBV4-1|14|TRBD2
CASSIGRGADTQYF
TGCGCCAGCAGCATTGGGCGGGGGGCGGATACGCAGTATTTT
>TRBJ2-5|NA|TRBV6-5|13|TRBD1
CASSHPGGETQYF
TGTGCCAGCAGCCACCCAGGGGGAGAGACCCAGTACTTC
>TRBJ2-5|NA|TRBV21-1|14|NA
CASSSRQDEETQYF
TGTGCCAGCAGCTCCCGACAGGACGAAGAGACCCAGTACTTC
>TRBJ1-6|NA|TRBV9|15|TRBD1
CASSEGTGRNSPLHF
TGTGCCAGCAGCGAGGGGACAGGGAGGAATTCACCCCTCCACTTT
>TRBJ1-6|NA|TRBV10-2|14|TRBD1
CASRGQGGNSPLHF
TGCGCCAGCAGGGGACAGGGAGGGAATTCACCCCTCCACTTT
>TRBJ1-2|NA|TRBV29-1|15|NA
CSVRPRMLANYGYTF
TGCAGCGTTCGGCCCAGGATGCTCGCTAACTATGGCTACACCTTC
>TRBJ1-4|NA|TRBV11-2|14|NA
CASSSGKVNEKLFF
TGTGCCAGCAGCTCAGGGAAAGTCAATGAAAAACTGTTTTTT
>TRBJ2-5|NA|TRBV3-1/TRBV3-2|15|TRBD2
CASSQEVAGGRTQYF
TGTGCCAGCAGCCAGGAAGTCGCGGGGGGGCGAACCCAGTACTTC
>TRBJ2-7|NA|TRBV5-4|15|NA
CASSLEASEMREQYF
TGTGCCAGCAGCTTGGAGGCTAGCGAAATGCGGGAGCAGTACTTC
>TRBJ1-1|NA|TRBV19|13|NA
CASIPRANTEAFF
TGTGCCAGTATCCCCAGGGCAAACACTGAAGCTTTCTTT
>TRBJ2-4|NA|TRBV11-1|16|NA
CASSLRRQGVRNIQYF
TGTGCCAGCAGCCTACGACGGCAGGGTGTTAGAAACATTCAGTACTTC
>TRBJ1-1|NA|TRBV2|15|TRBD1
CASNRDSTSNTEAFF
TGTGCCAGCAATCGGGACAGCACCTCGAACACTGAAGCTTTCTTT
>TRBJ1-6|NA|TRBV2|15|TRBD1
CASRETGGYNSPLHF
TGTGCCAGCAGGGAGACAGGGGGCTATAATTCACCCCTCCACTTT
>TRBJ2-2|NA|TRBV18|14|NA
CASSPRENTGELFF
TGTGCCAGCTCACCAAGAGAGAACACCGGGGAGCTGTTTTTT
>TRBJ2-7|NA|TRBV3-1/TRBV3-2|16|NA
CASSQDRRVSPAEQYF
TGTGCCAGCAGCCAAGATCGGCGGGTCTCCCCGGCGGAGCAGTACTTC
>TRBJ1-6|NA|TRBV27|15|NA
CASSLHSGHYSPLHF
TGTGCCAGCAGTTTACATTCCGGACACTATTCACCCCTCCACTTT
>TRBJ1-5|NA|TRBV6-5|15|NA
CATQNYRTSNQPQHF
TGTGCCACCCAAAACTACAGGACTAGCAATCAGCCCCAGCATTTT
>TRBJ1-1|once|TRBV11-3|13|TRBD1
CASSTQGDTEAFF
TGTGCCAGCAGCACCCAGGGGGACACTGAAGCTTTCTTT
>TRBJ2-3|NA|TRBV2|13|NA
CASIGERTDTQYF
TGTGCCAGCATCGGGGAACGGACAGATACGCAGTATTTT
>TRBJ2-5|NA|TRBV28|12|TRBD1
CASRGQGTAQYF
TGTGCCAGCCGGGGACAGGGGACGGCCCAGTACTTC
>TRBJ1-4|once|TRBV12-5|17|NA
CASAPGDTAYPGEKLFF
TGTGCTAGTGCCCCAGGGGACACAGCGTATCCGGGTGAAAAACTGTTTTTT
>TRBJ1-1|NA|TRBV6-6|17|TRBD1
CASSPWTGLRGGTEAFF
TGTGCCAGCAGTCCCTGGACAGGTTTGAGGGGCGGCACTGAAGCTTTCTTT
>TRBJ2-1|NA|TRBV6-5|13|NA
CAIPGHSYNEQFF
TGTGCCATTCCGGGACACTCCTACAATGAGCAGTTCTTC
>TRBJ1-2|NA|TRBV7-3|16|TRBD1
CASSLTPRTGGQGYTF
TGTGCCAGCAGCTTAACCCCAAGGACAGGGGGCCAGGGCTACACCTTC
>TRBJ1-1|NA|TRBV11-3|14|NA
CASSLDGMNTEAFF
TGTGCCAGCAGCTTAGACGGGATGAACACTGAAGCTTTCTTT
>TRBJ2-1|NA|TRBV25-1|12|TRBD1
CASRTGFGEQFF
TGTGCCAGCAGGACAGGGTTCGGAGAGCAGTTCTTC
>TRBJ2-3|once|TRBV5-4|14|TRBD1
CASSLWDRGDTQYF
TGTGCCAGCAGCTTGTGGGACAGGGGGGATACGCAGTATTTT
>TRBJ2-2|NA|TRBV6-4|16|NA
CASSISGTSYTGELFF
TGTGCCAGCAGCATCTCCGGGACAAGCTACACCGGGGAGCTGTTTTTT
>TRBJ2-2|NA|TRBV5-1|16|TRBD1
CASAPTGGDNTGELFF
TGCGCCAGTGCCCCTACAGGGGGCGACAACACCGGGGAGCTGTTTTTT
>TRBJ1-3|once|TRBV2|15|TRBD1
CASRNRGSSGNTIYF
TGTGCCAGCAGAAACAGGGGTTCCTCTGGAAACACCATATATTTT
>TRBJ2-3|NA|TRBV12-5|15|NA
CASGLVGGGTDTQYF
TGTGCTAGTGGTTTGGTTGGAGGGGGCACAGATACGCAGTATTTT
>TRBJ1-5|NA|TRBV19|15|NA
CASTSGDLGNQPQHF
TGTGCCAGTACCTCGGGGGATTTAGGCAATCAGCCCCAGCATTTT
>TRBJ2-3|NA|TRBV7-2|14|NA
CASSWGGSSDTQYF
TGTGCCAGCAGCTGGGGAGGCAGCTCAGATACGCAGTATTTT